The TCR beta chain under discussion was sequenced for a study of vaccination and CD4 T cells after COVID-19. Across the whole study: Convalescent study patients returned SARS-CoV-2 positive nasal swab PCR results, with under 10 mild cases and one severe.

About this clonotype itself: Its antigen is as yet unknown.

At the Johns Hopkins FTIC core, DNA taken from cultured CD4+ T cells was sequenced by way of the Oncomine TCR Beta short-read assay. From the PCR reads, TCRdb called clonotypes with MiXCR, one entry per CDR3 protein. This sample carries 10,000 to 13,000 distinct CDR3 sequences, around a third of them seen once, and the ten largest clones take 7.5% to 9%. Treatment defined: roughly nine-day PBMC culture with coronavirus spike peptide pools or control peptides (ViraFEST assay). ViraFEST expanded antigen-specific T cells with peptide pools, then sequenced TCRs. V was trimmed by 4 bases and J by 14 bases, leaving 11 bases between them. CDR1 is MDHEN and CDR2 is SYDVKM in the germline V gene. This CDR3 comprises 10 residues.

The chain combines TRBV28 with TRBJ1-1, with D possibly TRBD1 on 6 matching bases. The TCR originated in a human donor who had recovered from COVID-19. Sequencing used CD4+ T cells from blood, cultured in vitro. For the CDR3, the DNA is TGTGCCAGCAGTTCCATGGGGACATTCTTT. The encoded protein is CASSSMGTFF.